Presented here are 22 T cell receptor beta chains from one specimen sequenced in a study of early T cells in non-severe SARS-CoV-2 infection. TCRdb reprocessed the 5' RACE reads with MiXCR, giving one entry per CDR3 protein. The sample records 55,000 to 65,000 distinct CDR3 sequences, 8.9% being singletons. Sequencing was performed on whole blood. The source of these receptors is an adult who was a healthcare worker with PCR-confirmed SARS-CoV-2 infection or an uninfected control (not recorded which).

The sample holds many counts of this clonotype. The chain is built from TRBV7-8 and TRBJ2-7; no reliable D call. The V end was cut by 1 base, the J end by 0 bases, with 7 bases between. The CDR3 sequence is 14 residues long. Germline V gene sequence: CDR1 SGHVS, CDR2 FQNEAQ. This CDR3 reads CASSLVGYSYEQYF. CDR3 DNA: TGTGCCAGCAGCTTAGTAGGGTACTCCTACGAGCAGTACTTC.

This clonotype was found many times. This chain connects TRBV20-1 to TRBJ1-2; D call uncertain. The CDR3 extends over 11 amino acids. In germline, CDR1 is DFQATT, CDR2 SNEGSKA (reference sequence). The V gene lost 6 bases and the J gene lost 5 bases, with 10 bases spanning the gap. The CDR3 DNA is TGCAGTGCGGTAGAATGGTATGGCTACACCTTC. Residues: CSAVEWYGYTF.

The gene calls are TRBV9 and TRBJ2-7; possibly TRBD1 for D (6 bases). This CDR3 has 14 amino acids. Germline CDR1 SGDLS, CDR2 YYNGEE. V gave up 4 bases and J gave up 2 bases, with 13 bases separating them. The CDR3 bases are TGTGCCAGCAGCTCGACAGGCAGCGCCTACGAGCAGTACTTC. Its translation is CASSSTGSAYEQYF.

This clonotype was counted a few times. The chain is built from TRBV7-2 and TRBJ2-7; weak D call: TRBD2 (6 bases). Deletions cut 3 bases from V and 0 bases from J, with 12 bases between. This CDR3 is 15 amino acids long. Germline lookup yields CDR1 SGHTA and CDR2 FQGNSA. The CDR3: CASSLRLEVSYEQYF. CDR3 DNA: TGTGCCAGCAGCTTGCGACTAGAAGTCTCCTACGAGCAGTACTTC.

CDR3 DNA sequence: TGTGCCAGCACCCGAGGGACTAGTACAGCTAGCACAGATACGCAGTATTTT. It specifies CASTRGTSTASTDTQYF. V gene TRBV12-3 or TRBV12-4 combines with J gene TRBJ2-3; 8 bases are shared with TRBD2. With V trimmed by 7 bases and J by 0 bases, 12 bases remained unmatched. The CDR3 has 17 residues.

This clonotype came up many times. The chain has TRBV19 and TRBJ2-7, with 8 positions matching TRBD2. V shed 4 bases, J shed 3 bases, and the junction held 8 bases outside the gene matches. Germline V gene data show CDR1 as LNHDA and CDR2 as SQIVND (reference sequence). This CDR3 comprises 15 residues. CDR3 nucleotide sequence: TGTGCCAGTAGTACGCACGGGACTAGGGGCTACGAGCAGTACTTC. Residues: CASSTHGTRGYEQYF.

This clonotype showed up many times. The rearrangement links TRBV29-1 to TRBJ2-5; D not certain. The CDR3 has 17 amino acids. V shed 0 bases and J shed 2 bases, with 19 bases lying between them. Germline V gene sequence: CDR1 SQVTM, CDR2 ANQGSEA. CDR3 in amino acids: CSVEDWGELRSQETQYF. Written as DNA, the CDR3 is TGCAGCGTTGAAGATTGGGGTGAACTTCGGAGTCAAGAGACCCAGTACTTC.

This clonotype was detected ten times or more. V gene TRBV7-8 combines with J gene TRBJ2-5, with D unclear. Trimming stripped 5 bases from V and 14 bases from J, with 15 bases between. The germline gives CDR1 SGHVS, CDR2 FQNEAQ. The CDR3 runs to 11 residues. The CDR3 DNA is TGTGCCAGCAGCCCGAGGACCCTCCAATACTTC. Its protein product is CASSPRTLQYF.

This clonotype showed up many times. The chain couples TRBV5-1 to TRBJ2-2; D unclear. The CDR3 has 15 amino acids. In germline, CDR1 is SGHRS, CDR2 YFSETQ. Between the trimmed V and J ends, which lost 2 bases and 1 base, there was a span of 9 bases. The CDR3: CASSLVSGNTGELFF. DNA for the CDR3: TGCGCCAGCAGCTTAGTATCCGGGAACACCGGGGAGCTGTTTTTT. Filled out from reference TRBV5-1 and TRBJ2-2, the complete variable domain reads KAGVTQTPRYLIKTRGQQVTLSCSPISGHRSVSWYQQTPGQGLQFLFEYFSETQRNKGNFPGRFSGRQFSNSRSEMNVSTLELGDSALYLCASSLVSGNTGELFFGEGSRLTVL.

This clonotype was seen ten or more times. The rearrangement links TRBV5-8 to TRBJ1-2; D not resolved. Trimming took off 0 bases at V and 4 bases at J, with 10 bases between the two ends. Per the germline V gene, CDR1 is SGHTS and CDR2 is YDEGEE. There are 14 residues in the CDR3. The CDR3: CASSLGGSSYGYTF. CDR3 nucleotide sequence: TGTGCCAGCAGCTTGGGCGGCAGCTCCTATGGCTACACCTTC.

This chain links TRBV24-1 with TRBJ2-1; D is possibly TRBD1 or TRBD2 (5 bases each). This CDR3 spans 14 amino acids. Germline CDR1 is KGHDR and CDR2 is SFDVKD. V was trimmed by 2 bases and J by 10 bases, leaving 14 bases between them. As DNA, the CDR3 is TGTGCCACCAGTGATTGGGGCACGGGACGAGAGCAGTTCTTC. Its protein product is CATSDWGTGREQFF.

This clonotype occurred a few times. This sequence joins TRBV11-3 and TRBJ2-3, with 7 bases fitting TRBD2. Germline V gene lookup returns CDR1 SGHNT and CDR2 YENEEA. V gave up 1 base and J gave up 7 bases; unmatched junction bases: 5. The CDR3 loop spans 14 amino acids. Here the CDR3 reads CASSLGGSSNTQYF. Written as DNA, the CDR3 is TGTGCCAGCAGCTTAGGCGGGAGTTCTAATACGCAGTATTTT.

This clonotype was detected many times. This sequence joins TRBV6-2 or TRBV6-3 and TRBJ1-2; TRBD1 matches 7 bases. The ends lost 7 bases at V and 0 bases at J; junction bases unmatched: 5. The germline V gene encodes CDR1 MNHEY and CDR2 SVGEGT. This CDR3 comprises 14 residues. The CDR3 DNA sequence: TGTGCCAGCAAACGGACAGGAGCTAACTATGGCTACACCTTC. Amino acid sequence: CASKRTGANYGYTF.

This clonotype appeared many times. The genes are TRBV25-1 and TRBJ1-1; D ambiguous. This CDR3 is 13 amino acids long. Trimming cost V 2 bases and J 4 bases, with 8 bases left between them. CDR1 is MGHDK, CDR2 SYGVNS, per germline. The CDR3 loop is CASSEAVGTEAFF. As DNA, the CDR3 is TGTGCCAGCAGTGAAGCGGTGGGCACTGAAGCTTTCTTT.

This clonotype was observed many times. The chain recombines TRBV7-2 with TRBJ2-2, with D possibly called TRBD1 or TRBD2 (5 bases each). V lost 5 bases, J lost 1 base, and 14 bases lay in between. This CDR3 contains 16 residues. Germline CDR1 SGHTA, CDR2 FQGNSA. The CDR3 is CASSPQGAVNTGELFF. The CDR3 region has the DNA TGTGCCAGCAGCCCGCAGGGAGCGGTGAACACCGGGGAGCTGTTTTTT.

This chain links TRBV11-2 with TRBJ1-1; D is uncertain. Between the trimmed V and J ends, which lost 4 bases and 11 bases, there was a span of 17 bases. Germline V gene data show CDR1 as SGHAT and CDR2 as FQNNGV. The CDR3 contains 13 residues. The CDR3 is CASSWRGAGEAFF. For the CDR3, the DNA is TGTGCCAGCAGCTGGCGAGGAGCCGGGGAGGCTTTCTTT.

Ten or more counts support this clonotype. The V call is TRBV12-3 or TRBV12-4, the J call TRBJ2-1; 14 nucleotides match TRBD2. The V segment lost 2 bases and the J segment 6 bases; nucleotides outside the gene matches: 6. The CDR3 spans 17 residues. In DNA, the CDR3 is TGTGCCAGCAGTTTAAGGGGACTAGCGGGAGTCCCCAATGAGCAGTTCTTC. This sequence encodes CASSLRGLAGVPNEQFF.

The J gene is TRBJ2-5, the V gene TRBV28, with 12 nucleotides matching TRBD2. Trimming removed 4 bases from V and 2 bases from J; junction bases left unmatched: 11. This CDR3 has 18 residues. The germline V gene has CDR1 MDHEN and CDR2 SYDVKM. The CDR3 reads CASSSGRLAGDFQETQYF. The DNA of the CDR3 is TGTGCCAGCAGTTCCGGGAGACTAGCGGGAGATTTTCAAGAGACCCAGTACTTC.

By share, this clonotype counts as medium-sized. A read error may account for a junction end that differs from germline. J is TRBJ2-7 and V is TRBV20-1, with 7 nucleotides matching TRBD1. Germline V gene data show CDR1 as DFQATT and CDR2 as SNEGSKA (reference sequence). The CDR3 is 12 residues long. CDR3 protein: CSATLLPGQIFF. The DNA of the CDR3 is TGCAGTGCTACCCTACTTCCGGGACAGATTTTCTTC.

Of note for this clonotype: This CDR3 fails to terminate in the conserved phenylalanine or tryptophan, so it likely reflects a read error. The chain links TRBV4-3 to TRBJ2-7, with D possibly matching TRBD2 (6 bases). Trimming removed 0 bases from V and 0 bases from J, with 9 bases in between. In germline, CDR1 is LGHNA, CDR2 YSLEER. The CDR3 extends over 15 amino acids. CDR3 residues: CASSQDPGSSYEQYL. In DNA form, the CDR3 reads TGCGCCAGCAGCCAAGACCCCGGGAGCTCCTACGAGCAGTACCTC.

This clonotype was counted a few times. The chain links TRBV20-1 to TRBJ2-1; 10 bases fit TRBD2. Germline CDR1 and CDR2: DFQATT and SNEGSKA (reference sequence). This CDR3 region has 14 residues. V gave up 1 base and J gave up 7 bases; unmatched junction bases: 4. CDR3 bases: TGCAGTGCTAGAGGGCTAGCGGGAGTTAATGAGCAGTTCTTC. This encodes CSARGLAGVNEQFF.

This clonotype has at least ten counts. V usage is TRBV20-1 and J usage is TRBJ2-1; tentative D call: TRBD2 (6 bases). Trimming took 6 bases from V and 5 from J, leaving 14 bases between them. Germline-derived CDR1 and CDR2 are DFQATT and SNEGSKA (reference sequence). This CDR3 region has 13 residues. The CDR3 nucleotides read TGCAGTGCCACGGGACTCCGGGACAATGAGCAGTTCTTC. As protein: CSATGLRDNEQFF.